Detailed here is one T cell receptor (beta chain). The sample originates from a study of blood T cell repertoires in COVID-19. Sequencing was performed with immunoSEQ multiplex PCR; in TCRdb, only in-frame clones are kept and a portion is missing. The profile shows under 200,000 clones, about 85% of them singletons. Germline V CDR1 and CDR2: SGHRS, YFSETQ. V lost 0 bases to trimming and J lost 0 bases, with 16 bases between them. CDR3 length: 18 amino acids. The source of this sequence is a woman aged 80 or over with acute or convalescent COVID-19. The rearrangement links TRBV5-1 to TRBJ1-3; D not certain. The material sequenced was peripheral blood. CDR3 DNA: TGCGCCAGCAGCTTGGGTTCGGCGGGTGGAAACTCTGGAAACACCATATATTTT. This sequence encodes CASSLGSAGGNSGNTIYF.